These 20 T cell receptor beta chains came from one sample sequenced in a study of T cells in Graves' hyperthyroidism and ophthalmopathy (dated by TCRdb to between 2018 and 2021). Receptor amplification or capture employed multiplex PCR. The run used an Illumina HiSeq 2000. The TCR beta CDR3 regions were amplified from RNA transcripts. The TCR CDR3 was subjected to a first round of RT-PCR using the HTBI primer set and the Qiagen OneStep RT-PCR kit. The raw public data were reprocessed by TCRdb itself: fastp quality trimming at Q25, MiXCR clonotype calling, in-frame beta chains only. Records with the same CDR3 protein are collapsed into one entry carrying the most frequent genes and DNA. This sample has roughly 630,000 distinct CDR3 sequences in its table, and less than 20% of those were observed once. The ten top clones hold about 7% of the sample. The specimen was blood. The receptor set was obtained from a woman aged 25-40 years with Graves' hyperthyroidism.

The sample holds many counts of this clonotype. The V and J genes are TRBV6-1 and TRBJ1-2; D uncertain. Germline lookup yields CDR1 MNHNS and CDR2 SASEGT. V gave up 5 bases and J gave up 4 bases, with 17 bases separating them. The CDR3 length is 15 residues. For the CDR3, the DNA is TGTGCCAGCAGTTACGCCGGTATGAGGCCCTATGGCTACACCTTC. Its protein is CASSYAGMRPYGYTF.

The V and J genes are TRBV19 and TRBJ2-4, with D possibly matching TRBD2 (6 bases). V was trimmed by 5 bases and J by 7 bases, leaving 15 bases between them. The CDR3 is 14 residues long. Germline V gene sequence: CDR1 LNHDA, CDR2 SQIVND (reference sequence). Here the CDR3 DNA reads TGTGCCAGTAGTGAAGGTTGGGGGGTGAACATTCAGTACTTC. This codes for CASSEGWGVNIQYF.

At least ten counts were recorded for this clonotype. The V gene is TRBV7-2, the J gene TRBJ2-2; 9 bases map to TRBD1. The CDR3 sequence is 17 residues long. Germline CDR1 and CDR2: SGHTA and FQGNSA. V gave up 1 base and J gave up 3 bases; unmatched junction bases: 6. The CDR3: CASSLVGQGPDTGELFF. The DNA of the CDR3 is TGTGCCAGCAGCTTAGTAGGACAGGGGCCGGACACCGGGGAGCTGTTTTTT.

The sample holds many counts of this clonotype. The chain carries TRBV10-1 and TRBJ2-3, with 8 nucleotides matching TRBD2. V lost 5 bases and J lost 4; bases outside the gene matches: 8. Per the germline V gene, CDR1 is WNHNN and CDR2 is SYGVQD (reference sequence). This CDR3 spans 15 amino acids. DNA of the CDR3: TGCGCCAGCAGTTATAGCGGGAACGACGCAGATACGCAGTATTTT. It translates to CASSYSGNDADTQYF.

In its sample, this clonotype was seen many times. This rearrangement joins TRBV2 to TRBJ2-1; TRBD2 agrees at 12 bases. The J segment lost 5 bases and the V segment lost 7 bases, leaving 3 bases of the junction unmatched. The CDR3 runs to 14 residues. CDR1 SNHLY and CDR2 FYNNEI come from the germline V gene. The CDR3 DNA is TGTGCCAGCACCGGACTAGCGGGAAACAATGAGCAGTTCTTC. This sequence encodes CASTGLAGNNEQFF.

Ten or more counts support this clonotype. The chain couples TRBV7-9 to TRBJ1-1, with D possibly matching TRBD1 (6 bases). In germline, CDR1 is SEHNR, CDR2 FQNEAQ (reference sequence). V dropped 6 bases and J dropped 2 bases, with 16 bases sitting between them. The CDR3 consists of 15 residues. CDR3 region: CASSPGRGANTEAFF. CDR3 bases: TGTGCCAGCAGTCCTGGCAGGGGAGCCAACACTGAAGCTTTCTTT.

Points on this clonotype: A much larger clonotype is one base distant, so this may be a read error. The chain combines TRBV3-1 with TRBJ2-1, with D uncertain. This CDR3 region has 12 residues. In germline, CDR1 is LGHDT, CDR2 YNNKEL (reference sequence). Trimming took off 4 bases at V and 8 bases at J, with 9 bases between the two ends. The CDR3 DNA reads TGTGCCAGCAGCCTCCATGAGGATGAGCAGTTCTTC. It yields the protein CASSLHEDEQFF.

The chain links TRBV5-6 to TRBJ2-1; perhaps TRBD2 as D (5 bases). The CDR3 sequence is 12 residues long. V dropped 1 base and J dropped 13 bases, with 12 bases sitting between them. Germline CDR1 reads SGHDT; CDR2 reads YYEEEE. CDR3 region: CASSLNFLAQFF. Written as DNA, the CDR3 is TGTGCCAGCAGCTTGAATTTCCTAGCCCAGTTCTTC.

This clonotype has a count of ten or more. This rearrangement joins TRBV27 to TRBJ1-5; TRBD1 aligns across 7 bases. The V and J ends lost 2 bases and 3 bases, in that order; junction bases with no gene match: 4. The CDR3 spans 15 residues. Germline V CDR1 and CDR2: MNHEY, SMNVEV (reference sequence). Here the CDR3 DNA reads TGTGCCAGCAGTTTAGGCAGGGGGACCAATCAGCCCCAGCATTTT. Amino acid sequence: CASSLGRGTNQPQHF.

V is TRBV6-1 and J is TRBJ1-1; D is ambiguous. CDR1 and CDR2 (germline): MNHNS, SASEGT. Trimming cost V 9 bases and J 1 base, with 12 bases left between them. The CDR3 loop spans 13 amino acids. This CDR3 is CASSRVGNTEAFF. CDR3 DNA: TGTGCCAGTAGTAGAGTGGGGAACACTGAAGCTTTCTTT.

This clonotype was detected ten times or more. The J gene is TRBJ2-1, the V gene TRBV20-1, with D maybe TRBD2 (5 bases). Germline V gene sequence: CDR1 DFQATT, CDR2 SNEGSKA (reference sequence). Trimming took off 5 bases at V and 0 bases at J, with 14 bases between the two ends. The CDR3 covers 15 residues. CDR3: CSAVGRGSSYNEQFF. CDR3 DNA: TGCAGTGCTGTCGGGCGAGGGAGCTCCTACAATGAGCAGTTCTTC.

This chain uses TRBV30 with TRBJ1-1, with D unresolved. CDR3 length equals 11 residues. Germline values: CDR1 GTSNPN, CDR2 SVGIG (reference sequence). Trimming pared 2 bases from V and 3 bases from J, leaving 4 bases between. CDR3 region: CAWSSYTEAFF. The CDR3, as DNA: TGTGCCTGGAGTTCCTACACTGAAGCTTTCTTT.

Turning to this clonotype: This could be a read error, since a much larger clone is one nucleotide away. The chain couples TRBV5-1 to TRBJ2-2; 10 nucleotides line up with TRBD2. Germline-derived CDR1 and CDR2 are SGHRS and YFSETQ. The CDR3 length is 15 residues. The CDR3 spells CASSLETSGIGELVF. The CDR3 nucleotides are TGCGCCAGCAGCCTGGAAACTAGCGGGATTGGGGAGCTGGTTTTT.

The table lists this clonotype with many counts. This chain links TRBV27 with TRBJ2-3; no clear D gene. The germline gives CDR1 MNHEY, CDR2 SMNVEV (reference sequence). Deletions cut 5 bases from V and 6 bases from J, with 18 bases between. The length of the CDR3 is 15 residues. CDR3 DNA: TGTGCCAGCAGTCCCCAAGCGACACCGAGGGATACGCAGTATTTT. Translation: CASSPQATPRDTQYF.

This clonotype showed up many times. The chain links TRBV7-9 to TRBJ2-7; D remains unclear. V lost 0 bases, J lost 2 bases, and 8 bases lay in between. The germline V gene encodes CDR1 SEHNR and CDR2 FQNEAQ (reference sequence). This CDR3 is built from 14 residues. CDR3 region: CASSLAGRAYEQYF. CDR3 nucleotides: TGTGCCAGCAGCTTAGCGGGAAGGGCCTACGAGCAGTACTTC.

V and J are TRBV6-2 or TRBV6-3 and TRBJ2-3, with 13 bases identical to TRBD2. Germline CDR1 reads MNHEY; CDR2 reads SVGEGT. Trimming at V came to 8 bases and at J to 5 bases, leaving 7 bases not matched to a gene. The CDR3 is 15 amino acids. In DNA form, the CDR3 reads TGTGCCAGCTCCTGGACTAGCGGGAGCCGAGATACGCAGTATTTT. Its translation is CASSWTSGSRDTQYF.

This clonotype appeared many times. This chain connects TRBV11-2 to TRBJ2-3; 14 bases match TRBD2. The CDR3 runs 16 residues. The V segment lost 2 bases and the J segment 8 bases; nucleotides outside the gene matches: 6. Germline V gives CDR1 SGHAT, CDR2 FQNNGV. The CDR3 sequence is CASSLSGLAGVFTQYF. CDR3 DNA sequence: TGTGCCAGCAGCTTATCGGGACTAGCGGGAGTCTTTACGCAGTATTTT.

This clonotype was counted many times. The V gene is TRBV13, the J gene TRBJ2-1; TRBD1 matches 7 bases. With V trimmed by 3 bases and J by 5 bases, 7 bases remained unmatched. The V gene's germline CDR1 is PRHDT and CDR2 FYEKMQ (reference sequence). The CDR3 sequence is 15 residues long. The CDR3 DNA is TGTGCCAGCAGCTTTGACAGGGATAGGGACAATGAGCAGTTCTTC. This translates into CASSFDRDRDNEQFF.

This clonotype was seen repeatedly, ten times or more. The V gene is TRBV20-1, the J gene TRBJ2-1; D may match TRBD1 or TRBD2 (5 bases each). Germline values: CDR1 DFQATT, CDR2 SNEGSKA (reference sequence). CDR3 length: 13 amino acids. The V gene lost 3 bases and the J gene lost 3 bases, with 9 bases spanning the gap. The CDR3 DNA reads TGCAGTGCTAGCCGGGACCACTACAATGAGCAGTTCTTC. Translation gives CSASRDHYNEQFF.

In its sample, this clonotype was seen many times. An end of the junction does not agree with germline; a read error may underlie this. The chain carries TRBV11-2 and TRBJ2-7; D is possibly TRBD1 (6 bases). This CDR3 has 11 residues. Germline V gives CDR1 SGHAT, CDR2 FQNNGV. The CDR3 spells CASSPNRVTDF. The CDR3 nucleotides are TGTGCCAGCAGCCCTAACAGGGTTACGGACTTC.